This T cell receptor beta chain is from a study of T cell responses to AZD1222 COVID-19 vaccine. This clone is a singleton in its sample. Its antigen is currently unknown. Data came from immunoSEQ multiplex PCR; TCRdb stores just in-frame clones and leaves some out. The sample lists some 67,000 clones, 83% occurring once. Findings and caveats of the study: The study found vaccine-associated CD4 TCRs spanning spike, dominant at 160-218 and 743-854.

Germline V lookup: CDR1 LNHDA, CDR2 SQIVND (reference sequence). V lost 5 bases, J lost 4 bases, and 10 bases stayed unmatched. The CDR3 has 16 residues. The sequenced sample was peripheral blood, obtained 28 days after the second AZD1222 dose. This TCR was recovered from an adult who received the AZD1222 COVID-19 vaccine. The chain combines TRBV19 with TRBJ1-4, with TRBD1 matching 7 bases. The CDR3 DNA sequence: TGTGCCAGTAGTCCCCAGATACAGGGGTTTAATGAAAAACTGTTTTTT. The encoded protein is CASSPQIQGFNEKLFF.